This T cell receptor (beta chain) was observed in a study of control samples from healthy donors and cancer patients. The method was immunoSEQ multiplex PCR; TCRdb's version includes in-frame clones alone and lacks a portion of them. The table records about 170,000 clones, roughly 94% of them present only once. Germline lookup yields CDR1 MDHEN and CDR2 SYDVKM. V was shortened by 6 bases and J by 6 bases, with 9 bases between the two germline ends. The CDR3 is 12 amino acids. The gene calls are TRBV28 and TRBJ2-1, with no clear D. The sequence was collected from a woman between 18 and 30 years old in good health. Sequenced: blood. CDR3 in amino acids: CASSTDPNEQFF. In DNA form, the CDR3 reads TGTGCCAGCAGCACGGACCCCAATGAGCAGTTCTTC.